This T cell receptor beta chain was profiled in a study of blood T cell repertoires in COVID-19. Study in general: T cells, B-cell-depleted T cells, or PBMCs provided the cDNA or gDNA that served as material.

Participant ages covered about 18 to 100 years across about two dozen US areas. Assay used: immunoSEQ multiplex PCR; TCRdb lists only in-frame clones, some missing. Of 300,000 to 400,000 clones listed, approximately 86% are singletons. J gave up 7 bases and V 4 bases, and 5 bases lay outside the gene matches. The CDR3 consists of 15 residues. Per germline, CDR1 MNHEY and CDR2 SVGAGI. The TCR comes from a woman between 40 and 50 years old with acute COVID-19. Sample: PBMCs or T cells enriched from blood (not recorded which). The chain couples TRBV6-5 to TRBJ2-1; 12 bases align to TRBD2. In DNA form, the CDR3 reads TGTGCCAGCAGTTCCGGGACTAGCGGGTATAATGAGCAGTTCTTC. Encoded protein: CASSSGTSGYNEQFF.